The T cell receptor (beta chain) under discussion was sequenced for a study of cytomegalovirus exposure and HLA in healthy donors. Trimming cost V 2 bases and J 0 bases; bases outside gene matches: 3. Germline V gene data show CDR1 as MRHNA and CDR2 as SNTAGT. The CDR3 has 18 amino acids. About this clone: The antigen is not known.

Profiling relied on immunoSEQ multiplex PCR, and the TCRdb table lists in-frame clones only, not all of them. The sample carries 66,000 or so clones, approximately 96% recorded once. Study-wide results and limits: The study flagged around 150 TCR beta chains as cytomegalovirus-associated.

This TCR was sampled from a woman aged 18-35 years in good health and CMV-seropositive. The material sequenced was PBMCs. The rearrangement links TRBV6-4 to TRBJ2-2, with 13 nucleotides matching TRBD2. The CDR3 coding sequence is TGTGCCAGCAGTGACGGACTAGCGGGAGAGTCGAACACCGGGGAGCTGTTTTTT. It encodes CASSDGLAGESNTGELFF.